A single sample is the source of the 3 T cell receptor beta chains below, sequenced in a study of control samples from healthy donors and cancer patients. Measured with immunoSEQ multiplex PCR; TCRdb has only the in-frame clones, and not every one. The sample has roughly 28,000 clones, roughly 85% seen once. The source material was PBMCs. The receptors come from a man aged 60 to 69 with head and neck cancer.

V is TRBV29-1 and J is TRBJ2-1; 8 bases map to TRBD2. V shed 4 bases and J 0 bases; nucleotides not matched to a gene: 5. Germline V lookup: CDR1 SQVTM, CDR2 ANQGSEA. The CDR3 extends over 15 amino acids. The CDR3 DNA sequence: TGCAGCGTTGGCTTAGCGGGGAGCTCCTACAATGAGCAGTTCTTC. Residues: CSVGLAGSSYNEQFF.

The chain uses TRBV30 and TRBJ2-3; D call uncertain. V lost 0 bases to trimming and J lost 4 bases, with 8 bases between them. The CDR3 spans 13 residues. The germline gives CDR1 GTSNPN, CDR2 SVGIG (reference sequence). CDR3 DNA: TGTGCCTGGAGTGTACGATTCCCAGATACGCAGTATTTT. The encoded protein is CAWSVRFPDTQYF.

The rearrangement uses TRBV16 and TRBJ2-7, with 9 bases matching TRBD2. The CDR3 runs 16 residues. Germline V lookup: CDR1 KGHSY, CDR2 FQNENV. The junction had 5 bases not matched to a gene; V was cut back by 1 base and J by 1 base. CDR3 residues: CASSQFMREGSYEQYF. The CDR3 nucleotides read TGTGCCAGCAGCCAATTTATGCGGGAGGGGTCCTACGAGCAGTACTTC.